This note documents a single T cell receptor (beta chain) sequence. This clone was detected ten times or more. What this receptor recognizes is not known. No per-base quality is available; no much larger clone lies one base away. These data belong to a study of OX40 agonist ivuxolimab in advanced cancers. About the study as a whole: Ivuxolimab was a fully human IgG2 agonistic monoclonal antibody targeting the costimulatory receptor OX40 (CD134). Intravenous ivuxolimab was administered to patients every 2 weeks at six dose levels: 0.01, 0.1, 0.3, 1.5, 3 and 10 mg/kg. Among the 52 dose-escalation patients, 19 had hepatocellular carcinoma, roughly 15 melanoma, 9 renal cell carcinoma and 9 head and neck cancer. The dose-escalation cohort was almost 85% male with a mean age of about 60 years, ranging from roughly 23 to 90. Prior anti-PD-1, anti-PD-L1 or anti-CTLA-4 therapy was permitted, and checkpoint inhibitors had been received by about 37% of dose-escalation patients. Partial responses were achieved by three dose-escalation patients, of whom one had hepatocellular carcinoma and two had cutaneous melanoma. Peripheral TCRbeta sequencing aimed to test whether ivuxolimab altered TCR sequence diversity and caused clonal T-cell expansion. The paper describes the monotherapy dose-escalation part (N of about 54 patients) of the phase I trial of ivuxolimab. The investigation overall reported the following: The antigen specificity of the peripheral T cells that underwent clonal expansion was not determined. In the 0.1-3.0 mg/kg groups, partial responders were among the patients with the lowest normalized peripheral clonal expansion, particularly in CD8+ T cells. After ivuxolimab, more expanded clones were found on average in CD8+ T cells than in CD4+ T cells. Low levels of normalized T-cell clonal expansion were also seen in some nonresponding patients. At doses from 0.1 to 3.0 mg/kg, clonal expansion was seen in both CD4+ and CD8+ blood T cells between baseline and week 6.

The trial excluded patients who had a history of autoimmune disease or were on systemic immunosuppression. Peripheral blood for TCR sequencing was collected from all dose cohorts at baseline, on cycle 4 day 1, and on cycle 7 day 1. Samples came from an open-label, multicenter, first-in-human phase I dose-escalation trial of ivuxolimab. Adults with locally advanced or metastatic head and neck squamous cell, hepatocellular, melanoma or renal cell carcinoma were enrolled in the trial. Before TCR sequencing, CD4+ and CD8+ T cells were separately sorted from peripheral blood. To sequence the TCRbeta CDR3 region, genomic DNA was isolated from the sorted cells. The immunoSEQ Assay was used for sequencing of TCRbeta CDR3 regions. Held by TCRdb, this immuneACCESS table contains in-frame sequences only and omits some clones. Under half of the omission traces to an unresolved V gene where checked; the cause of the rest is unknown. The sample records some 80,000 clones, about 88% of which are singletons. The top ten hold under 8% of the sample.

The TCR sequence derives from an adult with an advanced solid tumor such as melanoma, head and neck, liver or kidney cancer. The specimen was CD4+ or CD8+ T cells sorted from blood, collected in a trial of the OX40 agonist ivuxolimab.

The DNA reads TGTGCCAGCAACCTATCCTACGAGCAGTACTTC. It translates as CASNLSYEQYF. This sequence uses TRBV2 and TRBJ2-7; the D gene assignment is ambiguous. The junction carries 5 bases between V and J, which are trimmed by 7 bases and 1 base respectively. CDR1 and CDR2, looked up from the germline V gene, are SNHLY and FYNNEI. From the cysteine through the phenylalanine, the CDR3 covers 11 amino acids. Only CDR3 DNA is held: 33 bases, read in frame from base 1. Joined to the reference TRBV2 and TRBJ2-7 proteins, this CDR3 gives the full variable domain: EPEVTQTPSHQVTQMGQEVILRCVPISNHLYFYWYRQILGQKVEFLVSFYNNEISEKSEIFDDQFSVERPDGSNFTLKIRSTKLEDSAMYFCASNLSYEQYFGPGTRLTVT.